The 13 T cell receptor beta chains given below trace back to one sample, sequenced in a study of T cell changes during pregnancy in multiple sclerosis. The protocol was immunoSEQ multiplex PCR, while the TCRdb copy is restricted to in-frame clones and leaves out a portion. The sample shows around 70,000 clones, about 90% of them seen only once. The material was peripheral blood, obtained in the second trimester of pregnancy. The receptor source for this set is a female donor with multiple sclerosis, enrolled in a pregnancy study.

The chain combines TRBV18 with TRBJ1-5; the match to TRBD1 covers 10 bases. This CDR3 contains 14 residues. The trim removed 3 bases at V and 5 bases at J, leaving 1 base unmatched. Germline CDR1 is KGHSH and CDR2 is LQKENI. The CDR3 coding sequence is TGTGCCAGCTCACCTGGGACAGGGGATCAGCCCCAGCATTTT. Translated, it gives CASSPGTGDQPQHF.

The V call is TRBV7-9, the J call TRBJ2-1; D call uncertain. Per germline, CDR1 SEHNR and CDR2 FQNEAQ (reference sequence). The V end lost 5 bases, the J end lost 9 bases, and 8 bases lay between the germline ends. The CDR3 sequence is 11 residues long. The CDR3 DNA follows: TGTGCCAGCAGCGAGTTACGTGAGCAGTTCTTC. Its protein is CASSELREQFF.

V usage is TRBV7-3 and J usage is TRBJ2-5; TRBD2 matches at 9 bases. The V and J ends lost 2 bases and 4 bases, in that order; junction bases with no gene match: 8. CDR3 size: 16 residues. CDR1 and CDR2 from the germline V gene are SGHTA and FQGTGA. The CDR3 loop is CASSLSAGGILETQYF. CDR3 bases: TGTGCCAGCAGCTTATCAGCGGGGGGCATCCTAGAGACCCAGTACTTC.

The gene calls are TRBV25-1 and TRBJ2-7; maybe TRBD1 (6 bases). V was shortened by 6 bases and J by 4 bases, with 25 bases between the two germline ends. The V gene's germline CDR1 is MGHDK and CDR2 SYGVNS. This CDR3 spans 17 amino acids. The CDR3 DNA is TGTGCCAGCAGCGACCTTGCCAGGGGCGATTCGATGTACGAGCAGTACTTC. This translates into CASSDLARGDSMYEQYF.

The chain employs TRBV2 and TRBJ1-2, with a tentative D call TRBD1 (5 bases). Trimming took 4 bases from V and 4 from J, leaving 13 bases between them. The V gene's germline CDR1 is SNHLY and CDR2 FYNNEI. The CDR3 extends over 14 amino acids. CDR3 loop: CASSVSGFIYGYTF. The DNA for the CDR3 is TGTGCCAGCAGTGTTTCAGGGTTTATCTATGGCTACACCTTC. The variable domain in full, with the rest retrieved from reference TRBV2 and TRBJ1-2, is EPEVTQTPSHQVTQMGQEVILRCVPISNHLYFYWYRQILGQKVEFLVSFYNNEISEKSEIFDDQFSVERPDGSNFTLKIRSTKLEDSAMYFCASSVSGFIYGYTFGSGTRLTVV.

The chain combines TRBV2 with TRBJ2-7; no firm D call. Trimming took 4 bases from V and 4 from J, leaving 5 bases between them. This CDR3 has 11 residues. The germline V gene has CDR1 SNHLY and CDR2 FYNNEI. This CDR3 reads CASSVLYEQYF. DNA of the CDR3: TGTGCCAGCAGTGTATTATACGAGCAGTACTTC.

The chain has TRBV27 and TRBJ2-3, with 11 bases lining up with TRBD1. Per the germline V gene, CDR1 is MNHEY and CDR2 is SMNVEV (reference sequence). The J segment lost 6 bases and the V segment lost 7 bases, leaving 9 bases of the junction unmatched. The CDR3 is 15 residues long. The CDR3 nucleotides read TGTGCCAGCACCCTACGGACAGGGGGCATCGATACGCAGTATTTT. Translation gives CASTLRTGGIDTQYF.

V gene TRBV9 combines with J gene TRBJ1-2; D unresolved. The germline V and J ends were trimmed by 5 bases and 3 bases, with 14 bases remaining between them. CDR3 length: 14 residues. Germline V gives CDR1 SGDLS, CDR2 YYNGEE. CDR3 in amino acids: CASRFGGKDYGYTF. The CDR3 DNA follows: TGTGCCAGCAGGTTCGGAGGGAAGGACTATGGCTACACCTTC.

The rearrangement uses TRBV19 and TRBJ1-6; 10 nucleotides align to TRBD1. CDR1 is LNHDA, CDR2 SQIVND, per germline (reference sequence). The CDR3 has 14 amino acids. The V segment lost 10 bases and the J segment 8 bases; nucleotides outside the gene matches: 8. CDR3 loop: CATRDRGPDSPLHF. The CDR3 DNA reads as TGTGCCACGCGCGACAGGGGGCCGGATTCACCCCTCCACTTT.

The chain employs TRBV7-2 and TRBJ2-3, with D perhaps matching TRBD1 (5 bases). V lost 4 bases to trimming and J lost 2 bases, with 22 bases between them. Germline CDR1 is SGHTA and CDR2 is FQGNSA. This CDR3 spans 18 amino acids. The CDR3 nucleotides are TGTGCCAGCAGCTCTTTAGACAGCATCCCTTACTACACAGATACGCAGTATTTT. It is translated as CASSSLDSIPYYTDTQYF.

V usage is TRBV2 and J usage is TRBJ1-5; weak D call: TRBD1 (5 bases). The length of the CDR3 is 11 residues. Trimming stripped 6 bases from V and 10 bases from J, with 10 bases between. Per the germline V gene, CDR1 is SNHLY and CDR2 is FYNNEI. The CDR3 sequence: CASRQGEPQHF. The CDR3 nucleotides read TGTGCCAGCAGGCAGGGCGAACCCCAGCATTTT.

The gene calls are TRBV2 and TRBJ1-2; tentative D call: TRBD1 (6 bases). The V and J ends lost 2 bases and 8 bases respectively, with 12 bases between them. Germline lookup yields CDR1 SNHLY and CDR2 FYNNEI. There are 13 residues in the CDR3. CDR3 in amino acids: CASSELGGWGYTF. Here the CDR3 DNA reads TGTGCCAGCAGTGAACTTGGGGGCTGGGGCTACACCTTC. Together with reference TRBV2 and TRBJ1-2, the CDR3 gives the full variable domain: EPEVTQTPSHQVTQMGQEVILRCVPISNHLYFYWYRQILGQKVEFLVSFYNNEISEKSEIFDDQFSVERPDGSNFTLKIRSTKLEDSAMYFCASSELGGWGYTFGSGTRLTVV.

The V gene is TRBV19, the J gene TRBJ2-2; no firm D call. V lost 5 bases and J 5 bases, leaving 15 bases between the germline ends. From germline, CDR1 is LNHDA and CDR2 SQIVND (reference sequence). The CDR3 covers 15 residues. The CDR3 loop reads CASSPDRLGTGELFF. The CDR3 DNA is TGTGCCAGTAGTCCCGACCGACTCGGAACCGGGGAGCTGTTTTTT.